One sample yielded the 4 T cell receptor beta chains listed below, sequenced in a study of CD8+ T cells in alopecia areata. RNA, once extracted, was reverse transcribed into cDNA for use as the sequencing template. The protocol was immunoSEQ multiplex PCR, while the TCRdb copy is restricted to in-frame clones and leaves out a portion. Here the sample spans a few hundred thousand clones, more than 30% being singletons. As to treatment: oral pan-JAK inhibitor, 5-10 mg twice daily. Sequenced here: CD4+ T cells sorted from blood, sampled at approximately week 30, from a patient treated with tofacitinib. These receptors all stem from a human donor with alopecia areata.

V gene TRBV5-6 combines with J gene TRBJ2-3, with D perhaps assigned TRBD1 or TRBD2 (5 bases each). Trimming left V 1 base short and J 2 bases short, with 11 bases between. CDR3 length: 15 amino acids. Per germline, CDR1 SGHDT and CDR2 YYEEEE. The CDR3 coding sequence is TGTGCCAGCAGCTTGAGTGGGGGATTCACAGATACGCAGTATTTT. As protein: CASSLSGGFTDTQYF.

This chain joins TRBV9 and TRBJ2-3; TRBD2 matches 12 bases. Germline loops: CDR1 SGDLS, CDR2 YYNGEE. V dropped 4 bases and J dropped 0; count of bases not matched to a gene: 3. The length of the CDR3 is 16 residues. DNA for the CDR3: TGTGCCAGCAGCCAAACTAGCGGGAGGAGCACAGATACGCAGTATTTT. This translates into CASSQTSGRSTDTQYF.

The chain employs TRBV6-5 and TRBJ2-5; the match to TRBD1 covers 8 bases. Germline-derived CDR1 and CDR2 are MNHEY and SVGAGI. Germline trimming cut 6 bases from V and 0 bases from J; bases unmatched to any gene: 6. The CDR3 consists of 15 residues. The CDR3 protein is CASRQGASYQETQYF. The CDR3 nucleotides are TGTGCCAGCAGGCAGGGGGCTTCGTACCAAGAGACCCAGTACTTC.

The genes are TRBV11-2 and TRBJ2-3, with D possibly matching TRBD2 (6 bases). CDR1 and CDR2 from the germline V gene are SGHAT and FQNNGV. The CDR3 length is 16 residues. The germline V and J ends were trimmed by 5 bases and 6 bases, with 21 bases remaining between them. CDR3 bases: TGTGCCAGCAGCCCCAGTCCGAGACTAGGATCGGATACGCAGTATTTT. It yields the protein CASSPSPRLGSDTQYF.